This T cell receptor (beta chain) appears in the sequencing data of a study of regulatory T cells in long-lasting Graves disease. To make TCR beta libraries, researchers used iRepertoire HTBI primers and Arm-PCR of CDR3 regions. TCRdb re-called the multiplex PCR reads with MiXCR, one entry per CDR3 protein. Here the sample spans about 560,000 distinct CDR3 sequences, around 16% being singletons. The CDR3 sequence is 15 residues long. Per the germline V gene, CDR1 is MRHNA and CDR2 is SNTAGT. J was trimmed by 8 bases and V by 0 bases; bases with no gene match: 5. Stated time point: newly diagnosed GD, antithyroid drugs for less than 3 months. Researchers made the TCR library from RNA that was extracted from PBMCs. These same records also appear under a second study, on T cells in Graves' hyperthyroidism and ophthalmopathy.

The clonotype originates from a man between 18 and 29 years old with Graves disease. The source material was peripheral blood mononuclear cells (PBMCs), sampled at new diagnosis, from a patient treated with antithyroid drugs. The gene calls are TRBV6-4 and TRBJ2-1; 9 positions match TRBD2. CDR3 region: CASSDSGSGSDEQFF. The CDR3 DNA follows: TGTGCCAGCAGTGACTCGGGTAGCGGGAGTGATGAGCAGTTCTTC.